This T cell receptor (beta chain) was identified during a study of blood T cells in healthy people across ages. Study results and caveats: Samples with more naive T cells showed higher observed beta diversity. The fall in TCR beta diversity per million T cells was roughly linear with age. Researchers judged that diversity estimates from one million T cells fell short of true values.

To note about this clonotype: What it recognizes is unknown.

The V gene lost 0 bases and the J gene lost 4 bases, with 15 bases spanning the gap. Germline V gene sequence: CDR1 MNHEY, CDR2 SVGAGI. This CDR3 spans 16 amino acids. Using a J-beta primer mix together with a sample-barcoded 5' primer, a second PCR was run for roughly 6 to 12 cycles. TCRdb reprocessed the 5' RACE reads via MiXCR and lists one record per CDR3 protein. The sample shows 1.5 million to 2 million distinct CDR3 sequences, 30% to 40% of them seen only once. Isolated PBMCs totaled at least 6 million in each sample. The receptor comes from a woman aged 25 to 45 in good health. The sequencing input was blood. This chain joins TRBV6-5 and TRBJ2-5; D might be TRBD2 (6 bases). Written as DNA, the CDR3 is TGTGCCAGCAGTTACTCCCGGGGCCGGGAGTTAGAGACCCAGTACTTC. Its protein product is CASSYSRGRELETQYF.